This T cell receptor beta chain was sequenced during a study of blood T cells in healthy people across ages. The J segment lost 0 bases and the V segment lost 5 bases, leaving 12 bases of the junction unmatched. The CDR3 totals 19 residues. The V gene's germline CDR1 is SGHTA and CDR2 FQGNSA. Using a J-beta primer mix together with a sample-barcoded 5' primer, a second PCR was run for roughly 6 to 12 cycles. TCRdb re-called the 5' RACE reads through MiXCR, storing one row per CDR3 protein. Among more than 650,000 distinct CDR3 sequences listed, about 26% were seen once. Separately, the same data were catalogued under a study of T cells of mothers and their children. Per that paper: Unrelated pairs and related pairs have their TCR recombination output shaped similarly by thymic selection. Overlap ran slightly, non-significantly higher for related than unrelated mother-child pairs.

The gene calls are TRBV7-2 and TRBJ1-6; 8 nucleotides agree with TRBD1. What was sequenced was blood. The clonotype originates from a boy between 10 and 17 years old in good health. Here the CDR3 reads CASSPRADRGFSYNSPLHF. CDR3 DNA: TGTGCCAGCAGCCCCCGGGCCGACAGGGGATTCTCCTATAATTCACCCCTCCACTTT.